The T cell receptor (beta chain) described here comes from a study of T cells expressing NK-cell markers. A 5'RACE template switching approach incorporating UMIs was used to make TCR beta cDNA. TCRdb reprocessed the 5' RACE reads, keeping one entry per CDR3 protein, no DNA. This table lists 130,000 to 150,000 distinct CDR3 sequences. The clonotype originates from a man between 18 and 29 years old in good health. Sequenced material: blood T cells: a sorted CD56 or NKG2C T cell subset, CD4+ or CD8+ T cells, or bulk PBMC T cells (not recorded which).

This CDR3 reads CSARGALEAPSYIQYF. This chain connects TRBV20-1 to TRBJ2-4; TCRdb's assignment of TRBD2 cannot be checked, as there is no DNA. This CDR3 region has 16 residues. Germline CDR1 DFQATT, CDR2 SNEGSKA (reference sequence).